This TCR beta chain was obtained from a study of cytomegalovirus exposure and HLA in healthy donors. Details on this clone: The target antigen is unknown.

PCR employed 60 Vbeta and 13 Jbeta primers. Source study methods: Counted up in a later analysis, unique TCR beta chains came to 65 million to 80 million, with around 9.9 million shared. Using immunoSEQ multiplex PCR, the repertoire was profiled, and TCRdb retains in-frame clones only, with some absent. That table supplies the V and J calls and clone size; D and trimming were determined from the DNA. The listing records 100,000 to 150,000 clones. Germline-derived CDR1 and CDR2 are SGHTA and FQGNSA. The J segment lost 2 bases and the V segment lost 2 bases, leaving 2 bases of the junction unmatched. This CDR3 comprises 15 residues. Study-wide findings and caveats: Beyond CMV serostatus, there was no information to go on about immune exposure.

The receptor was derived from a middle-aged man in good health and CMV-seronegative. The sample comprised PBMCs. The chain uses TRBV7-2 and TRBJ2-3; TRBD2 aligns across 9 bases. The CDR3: CASSLWTSATDTQYF. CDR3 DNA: TGTGCCAGCAGCTTATGGACTAGCGCCACAGATACGCAGTATTTT.